The 19 T cell receptor beta chains presented below share a single source sample, sequenced in a study of CD8+ T cells in alopecia areata. Sequencing templates came from extracted RNA that was reverse transcribed into cDNA. The table came from immunoSEQ multiplex PCR; TCRdb's copy has only in-frame clones and leaves some out. The data show about 110,000 clones, with none appearing a single time. The sample consisted of lesional skin. The receptors were sampled from a C3H/HeJ mouse with alopecia areata. Mouse strain MHC haplotype: H2-k.

This clone turned up a few times. Mouse gene names and germline throughout. The read terminates 4 residues before the CDR3 end, so the remaining end is supplied by the germline J gene. This sequence joins TRBV1 and TRBJ2-7; 7 nucleotides match TRBD2. The CDR3 contains 15 residues. The junction had 5 bases not matched to a gene; V was cut back by 1 base and J by 2 bases. Looked up from germline, CDR1 is NSQYPW and CDR2 is LRSPGD (reference sequence). CDR3 bases read: TGCACCTGCAGTGCAGTCAGACTGGGCGCCTAT. Translating it yields CTCSAVRLGAY. From start to end, the CDR3 is CTCSAVRLGAYEQYF.

This clone was observed many times. Germline and genes here are mouse. The CDR3 goes on 4 residues after the read ends, and that part is filled in from the germline J gene. This rearrangement joins TRBV13-3 to TRBJ2-2; the D gene is possibly TRBD1 (5 bases). V lost 1 base and J 3 bases, leaving 7 bases between the germline ends. The germline CDR1 and CDR2 sequences are NNHDY and SYVADS. The CDR3 totals 14 residues. CDR3: CASSDSTDTGQLYF. CDR3 bases read: TGTGCCAGCAGTGATTCGACAGACACCGGG. Combining the CDR3 with reference TRBV13-3 and TRBJ2-2 gives the whole variable domain EAAVTQSPRSKVAVTGGKVTLSCHQTNNHDYMYWYRQDTGHGLRLIHYSYVADSTEKGDIPDGYKASRPSQENFSLILELASLSQTAVYFCASSDSTDTGQLYFGEGSKLTVL.

This clone has more than one count but fewer than ten. Translating the DNA gives a protein that differs from the TCRdb entry at residue 10; the protein shown here is that DNA translation. These gene names are mouse names. The CDR3 goes on 3 residues after the read ends, and that part is filled in from the germline J gene. The chain employs TRBV19 and TRBJ1-6, with D maybe TRBD1 (5 bases). TRBJ1-6 is an open reading frame whose function is uncertain. The CDR3 has 13 residues. From germline, CDR1 is FNHDT and CDR2 SITEND (reference sequence). Between the trimmed V and J ends, which lost 5 bases and 5 bases, there was a span of 8 bases. CDR3 sequence: CASRGQNNSPLYF. The DNA read from the CDR3 is TGTGCCAGCAGAGGACAAAATAATTCGCCC.

This clone was observed a handful of times. The genes are named according to mouse. The read halts 4 residues ahead of the CDR3 end, with the missing end drawn from the germline J gene. This sequence joins TRBV13-2 and TRBJ2-3; a possible D gene is TRBD2 (5 bases). This CDR3 has 15 amino acids. Trimming stripped 5 bases from V and 0 bases from J, with 13 bases between. Germline V gene lookup returns CDR1 NNHNN and CDR2 SYGAGS (reference sequence). CDR3 DNA (partial): TGTGCCAGCGGGGGCGGGCTGGGTAGTGCAGAA. Translated, it gives CASGGGLGSAE. The complete CDR3 sequence is CASGGGLGSAETLYF.

Remarks on this clone: Compared with germline, one end of the junction differs, possibly owing to a read error. Gene and germline names: mouse. The read halts 4 residues ahead of the CDR3 end, with the missing end drawn from the germline J gene. V and J are TRBV3 and TRBJ2-5; TRBD2 matches at 8 bases. Germline loops: CDR1 SNHLY, CDR2 FYNGKV (reference sequence). CDR3 length: 14 amino acids. The CDR3 loop is CASSSGGAQDTQYF. The sequenced part of the CDR3 DNA is TGTGCCAGTAGCTCCGGGGGGGCCCAAGAC.

This clone was counted only a few times. Genes here carry mouse names. The CDR3 goes on 4 residues after the read ends, and that part is filled in from the germline J gene. The genes are TRBV13-3 and TRBJ1-1, with 8 bases identical to TRBD1. The CDR3 totals 12 residues. V lost 9 bases and J lost 1; bases outside the gene matches: 2. Looked up from germline, CDR1 is NNHDY and CDR2 is SYVADS. The chain's CDR3 is CAIGQGNTEVFF. CDR3 DNA, as far as it was read: TGTGCCATAGGACAGGGGAACACA.

Remarks on this clone: Each gene name is a mouse one. The CDR3 end is not reached by the read, which stops 4 residues before it; the germline J gene fills it in. This chain joins TRBV5 and TRBJ1-1, with a tentative D call TRBD1 (5 bases). The CDR3 covers 14 residues. Looked up from germline, CDR1 is LGHNA and CDR2 is YNLKQL (reference sequence). V was clipped by 4 bases and J by 3 bases, with 12 bases between them. The CDR3 is CASSRPREDTEVFF. CDR3 DNA (partial): TGTGCCAGCAGCCGCCCCAGGGAGGACACA.

Regarding this clone: TCRdb's protein and the translated DNA diverge at residue 12; the protein reported here is the translation of the DNA. The gene symbols are mouse symbols. The read halts 3 residues ahead of the CDR3 end, with the missing end drawn from the germline J gene. V gene TRBV13-1 combines with J gene TRBJ1-3; tentatively, D is TRBD1 (5 bases). The CDR3 contains 15 residues. The V gene's germline CDR1 is NSHNY and CDR2 SYGAGN. V was trimmed by 1 base and J by 4 bases, leaving 12 bases between them. The CDR3 sequence: CASSDPQGGGNTLYF. The sequenced part of the CDR3 DNA is TGTGCCAGCAGTGATCCCCAGGGAGGAGGAAATACG.

This clone was observed a handful of times. All gene names here are mouse names. The CDR3 region is CTCSAHWTGANQDTQYF. The DNA read from the CDR3 is TGCACCTGCAGTGCGCACTGGACAGGGGCTAACCAAGAC. V is TRBV1 and J is TRBJ2-5; TRBD1 agrees at 9 bases. The read stops 4 residues short of the end of the CDR3; the missing end is completed from the germline J gene. This CDR3 comprises 17 residues. CDR1 is NSQYPW and CDR2 is LRSPGD in the germline V gene (reference sequence). J lost 0 bases, V lost 3 bases, and 7 bases had no gene match.

A remark on this clone: Gene names and germline refer to mouse. The read is 4 residues too short to cover the CDR3 end, so that end is filled in from the germline J gene. The chain is built from TRBV19 and TRBJ2-3, with 8 bases matching TRBD2. This CDR3 has 15 residues. Looked up from germline, CDR1 is FNHDT and CDR2 is SITEND (reference sequence). V was clipped by 1 base and J by 2 bases; unmatched bases: 3. CDR3 DNA (partial): TGTGCCAGCAGTATATCTGGGGGGTATGCAGAA. The encoded protein is CASSISGGYAE. The whole CDR3 is CASSISGGYAETLYF.

In the case of this clone: Gene names are mouse gene names. The read terminates 4 residues before the CDR3 end, so the remaining end is supplied by the germline J gene. The chain joins TRBV13-1 to TRBJ2-7, with D possibly being TRBD2 (5 bases). Germline loops: CDR1 NSHNY, CDR2 SYGAGN. The CDR3 is made up of 14 amino acids. V lost 0 bases to trimming and J lost 3 bases, with 10 bases between them. The chain's CDR3 is CASSDGLGRYEQYF. CDR3 bases read: TGTGCCAGCAGTGATGGGCTGGGTCGCTAT.

This clone was seen repeatedly, ten times or more. At residue 11, the TCRdb protein departs from the DNA translation, so the protein shown here was derived from the DNA itself. Mouse germline and gene names are used. The CDR3 extends 3 residues past the end of the read, so its final part is completed from the germline J gene. This chain connects TRBV13-3 to TRBJ1-6, with TRBD1 as a possible D gene (6 bases). TRBJ1-6 is marked as an open reading frame, function uncertain. There are 14 residues in the CDR3. CDR1 is NNHDY and CDR2 is SYVADS in the germline V gene. CDR3 sequence: CASSWDWGATGLYF. The part of the CDR3 DNA that was read is TGTGCCAGCAGTTGGGACTGGGGGGCCACCGGC.

Concerning this clone: Gene labels here are mouse ones. The read ends 4 residues before the CDR3 terminus; that terminus is restored from the germline J gene. This rearrangement joins TRBV17 to TRBJ2-3; 9 bases are shared with TRBD1. Germline assignment: CDR1 MNHDT and CDR2 YYDKIL. The V and J ends lost 6 bases and 3 bases, in that order; junction bases with no gene match: 7. This CDR3 contains 15 residues. CDR3 DNA (partial): TGTGCTAGCAGCCCCGGACAGGGGTGGGCAGAA. As protein: CASSPGQGWAE. The entire CDR3 protein reads CASSPGQGWAETLYF.

The sample holds many counts of this clone. Gene names denote mouse genes. The observed sequence ends 4 residues before the CDR3 terminus, with the missing tail filled in from the germline J gene. V gene TRBV1 combines with J gene TRBJ2-5, with 9 bases aligning to TRBD1. The CDR3 has 15 amino acids. Trimming cost V 4 bases and J 2 bases; bases outside gene matches: 4. Germline V gives CDR1 NSQYPW, CDR2 LRSPGD (reference sequence). The part of the CDR3 DNA that was read is TGCACCTGCAGTGACAGGGGGCGGGGCCAAGAC. It codes for CTCSDRGRGQD. The entire CDR3 is CTCSDRGRGQDTQYF.

In this sample, this clone turned up a few times. Mouse names are used for the genes. The read ends 4 residues shy of where the CDR3 ends; the end is completed using the germline J gene. The chain links TRBV13-3 to TRBJ1-4; the match to TRBD1 covers 9 bases. The CDR3 has 16 residues. Germline CDR1 reads NNHDY; CDR2 reads SYVADS. J lost 1 base, V lost 2 bases, and 3 bases had no gene match. The part of the CDR3 DNA that was read is TGTGCCAGCAGTGAGGGACAGGGAAATTCCAACGAA. This gives the protein CASSEGQGNSNE. The entire CDR3 sequence reads CASSEGQGNSNERLFF.

This clone was seen more than once but under ten times. These gene names are mouse names. The read finishes 4 residues shy of the CDR3 end, and the germline J gene is used to complete it. The chain has TRBV1 and TRBJ2-3; TRBD2 agrees at 9 bases. The CDR3 covers 17 residues. Losses at the gene ends were 0 bases for V and 1 base for J; bases not matched to a gene: 5. Looked up from germline, CDR1 is NSQYPW and CDR2 is LRSPGD (reference sequence). The CDR3 protein is CTCSADFWGGGAETLYF. CDR3 DNA, as far as it was read: TGCACCTGCAGTGCAGATTTTTGGGGGGGCGGTGCAGAA.

This clone occurred a few times. These gene names are mouse names. The read stops 4 residues short of the end of the CDR3; the missing end is completed from the germline J gene. The chain is built from TRBV19 and TRBJ2-3; 9 bases fit TRBD1. CDR1 and CDR2 from the germline V gene are FNHDT and SITEND (reference sequence). Losses at the gene ends were 5 bases for V and 2 bases for J; bases not matched to a gene: 3. The CDR3 runs 14 residues. The CDR3 loop reads CASSTGGVAETLYF. The sequenced part of the CDR3 DNA is TGTGCCAGCAGCACAGGGGGCGTTGCAGAA.

Worth noting for this clone: Here the gene names and germline are mouse. The CDR3 goes on 4 residues after the read ends, and that part is filled in from the germline J gene. The chain couples TRBV13-1 to TRBJ2-5; 8 bases are a match to TRBD1. Trimming at V came to 1 base and at J to 0 bases, leaving 1 base not matched to a gene. CDR3 length: 15 amino acids. The germline CDR1 and CDR2 sequences are NSHNY and SYGAGN. CDR3 bases read: TGTGCCAGCAGTGATCAGGGGGCGAACCAAGAC. It yields the protein CASSDQGANQD. The whole CDR3 protein is CASSDQGANQDTQYF.

On this clone: Germline and genes: mouse. The CDR3 goes on 4 residues after the read ends, and that part is filled in from the germline J gene. The chain joins TRBV19 to TRBJ1-4; possible D gene TRBD1, 5 bases. V was clipped by 2 bases and J by 4 bases, with 9 bases between them. This CDR3 has 14 residues. Germline-derived CDR1 and CDR2 are FNHDT and SITEND (reference sequence). The CDR3 loop is CASSIGQRNERLFF. The sequenced CDR3 bases are TGTGCCAGCAGTATCGGACAACGCAACGAA. Variable domain in full (rest from reference TRBV19 and TRBJ1-4): GGIITQTPKFLIGQEGQKLTLKCQQNFNHDTMYWYRQDSGKGLRLIYYSITENDLQKGDLSEGYDASREKKSSFSLTVTSAQKNEMAVFLCASSIGQRNERLFFGHGTKLSVL.